This T cell receptor beta chain was identified during a study of cytomegalovirus exposure and HLA in healthy donors. Overall study findings and caveats: Later analysis placed DRB1 highest and HLA-C lowest in TCR association rates, which differed by HLA locus.

A multiplex PCR was run with 60 Vbeta primers and 13 Jbeta primers. Data came from immunoSEQ multiplex PCR; TCRdb stores just in-frame clones and leaves some out. The repertoire holds about 260,000 clones, approximately 85% seen once, with about 2% in the top ten. Comment on this clone: Antigen unknown.

The trim removed 3 bases at V and 4 bases at J, leaving 7 bases unmatched. Germline loops: CDR1 SGHDN, CDR2 FVKESK. This CDR3 contains 18 residues. The sequence was obtained from a middle-aged woman in good health and CMV-seropositive. This rearrangement joins TRBV14 to TRBJ2-3; 16 bases align to TRBD2. Sequenced input: PBMCs. The DNA for the CDR3 is TGTGCCAGCAGCCAGACGGGACTAGCGGGAGGGCATGCAGATACGCAGTATTTT. Translating gives CASSQTGLAGGHADTQYF. Full variable domain (missing parts from reference TRBV14 and TRBJ2-3): EAGVTQFPSHSVIEKGQTVTLRCDPISGHDNLYWYRRVMGKEIKFLLHFVKESKQDESGMPNNRFLAERTGGTYSTLKVQPAELEDSGVYFCASSQTGLAGGHADTQYFGPGTRLTVL.